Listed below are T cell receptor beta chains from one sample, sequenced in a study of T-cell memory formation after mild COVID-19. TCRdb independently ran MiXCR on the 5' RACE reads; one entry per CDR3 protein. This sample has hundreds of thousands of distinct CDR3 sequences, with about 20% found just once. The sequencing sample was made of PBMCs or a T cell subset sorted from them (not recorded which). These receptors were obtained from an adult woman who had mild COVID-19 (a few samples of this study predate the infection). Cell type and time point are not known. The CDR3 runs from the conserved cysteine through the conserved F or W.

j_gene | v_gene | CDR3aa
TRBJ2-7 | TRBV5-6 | CASHPTGSNYEQYF
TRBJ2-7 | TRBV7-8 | CASSPAGLTYEQYF
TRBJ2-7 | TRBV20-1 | CSARDLSRASGVYEQYF
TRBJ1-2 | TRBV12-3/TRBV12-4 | CASSPRINYGYTF
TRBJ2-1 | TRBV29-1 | CSVEDLSGGPNEQFF
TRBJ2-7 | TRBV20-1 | CSARAEGGVAYEQYF
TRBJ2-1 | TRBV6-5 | CASRERGTNYNEQFF
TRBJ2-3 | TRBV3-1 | CASSQERLVSTDTQYF
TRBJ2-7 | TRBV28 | CASSGTEYEQYF
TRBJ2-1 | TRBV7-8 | CASSMDRASNEQFF
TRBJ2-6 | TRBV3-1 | CASSHVSGANVLTF
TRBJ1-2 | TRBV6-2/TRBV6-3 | CASTRDSMNQLYGYTF
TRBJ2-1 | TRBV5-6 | CASSSDGSYNEQFF
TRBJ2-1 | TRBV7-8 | CASSPEAGTISPYNEQFF
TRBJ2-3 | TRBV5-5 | CASSVTRPHPTQYF
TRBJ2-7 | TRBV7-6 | CASSLIPTAYEQYF
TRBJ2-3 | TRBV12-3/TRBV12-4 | CASSLDPLGAGSADTQYF